The clone carrying this T cell receptor beta chain has only a few counts. Its antigen remains unknown. TCRdb passed the 5' RACE reads through MiXCR, listing each CDR3 protein once. The table lists about 60,000 distinct CDR3 sequences, around 30% of them singletons, with 2.3% in the top ten. Overall study findings and caveats: In terms of TCR gene usage, tumor memory CD4+ T cells clustered together with blood and lymph node memory CD4+ cells, as well as with lymph node naive CD4+ cells.

The CDR3 has 12 residues. V was trimmed by 2 bases and J by 7 bases, leaving 11 bases between them. Germline loops: CDR1 DFQATT, CDR2 SNEGSKA (reference sequence). The material sequenced was tumor-infiltrating naive CD4+ T cells sorted from the breast tumor. Subset meaning: naive CD4+ T cells, CD4+CD45RA+CD25-. The chain joins TRBV20-1 to TRBJ1-1, with D possibly matching TRBD1 (6 bases). This clonotype was obtained from a female donor with breast cancer. The CDR3: CSARRGALEAFF. The CDR3 coding sequence is TGCAGTGCTAGAAGGGGGGCCCTTGAAGCTTTCTTT.